This TCR beta chain was documented in a study of pediatric ulcerative colitis. Data came from immunoSEQ multiplex PCR; TCRdb stores just in-frame clones and leaves some out. The data hold about 64,000 clones, with approximately 87% observed a single time. Germline loops: CDR1 ENHRY, CDR2 SYGVKD. The length of the CDR3 is 15 residues. Trimming removed 10 bases from V and 4 bases from J; junction bases left unmatched: 15. At colonoscopy, a blood sample was also collected. This clonotype was sampled from a boy aged 5-17 years with severe ulcerative colitis. The gene calls are TRBV10-3 and TRBJ2-7; 8 bases fit TRBD1. Sequencing used blood. The CDR3 DNA follows: TGTGCCACTTTTCTGGGGACAGGCTCTTCGTACGAGCAGTACTTC. Translated, it gives CATFLGTGSSYEQYF.